These 17 T cell receptor beta chains were sequenced from one sample in a study of spatial heterogeneity in lung cancer. TCRdb recomputed calls from the 5' RACE reads with MiXCR, one row per CDR3 protein. This table has around 66,000 distinct CDR3 sequences, nearly 6.5% appearing once. Stated time point: sample taken at primary tumor resection. The sequences come from PBMCs, collected at surgery. The receptors originated from a female donor with early-stage non-small cell lung cancer.

Ten or more counts support this clonotype. V gene TRBV6-1 combines with J gene TRBJ1-5; a weak D match, TRBD1 (5 bases). Germline-derived CDR1 and CDR2 are MNHNS and SASEGT. The ends were cut back, 0 bases at V and 4 bases at J, with 13 bases in the middle. The CDR3 is made up of 16 amino acids. This CDR3 reads CASSEAPGSRNQPQHF. Written as DNA, the CDR3 is TGTGCCAGCAGTGAAGCTCCAGGGTCGAGGAATCAGCCCCAGCATTTT.

This clonotype was seen ten or more times. The rearrangement joins TRBV29-1 to TRBJ2-1, with D possibly matching TRBD2 (6 bases). V was trimmed by 6 bases and J by 1 base, leaving 13 bases between them. CDR3 length: 14 residues. Germline CDR1 is SQVTM and CDR2 is ANQGSEA. CDR3 nucleotide sequence: TGCAGCGTCGTCCTAGCGACTTCCTACAATGAGCAGTTCTTC. This gives the protein CSVVLATSYNEQFF.

This clonotype was recorded many times. The chain combines TRBV28 with TRBJ2-1; D gene ambiguous. V lost 6 bases to trimming and J lost 0 bases, with 12 bases between them. CDR3 length equals 15 residues. Germline values: CDR1 MDHEN, CDR2 SYDVKM. CDR3 residues: CASRPSRSSYNEQFF. In DNA, the CDR3 is TGTGCCAGCAGGCCCTCGCGAAGCTCCTACAATGAGCAGTTCTTC.

This clonotype was recorded many times. This chain uses TRBV20-1 with TRBJ2-7; D remains ambiguous. CDR1 and CDR2 from the germline V gene are DFQATT and SNEGSKA (reference sequence). V lost 0 bases and J 5 bases, leaving 11 bases between the germline ends. This CDR3 has 13 amino acids. The CDR3, as DNA: TGCAGTGCTAGAGACTCGACACCCCACGAGCAGTACTTC. It encodes CSARDSTPHEQYF.

In this sample, this clonotype turned up many times. The V call is TRBV15, the J call TRBJ2-1, with D possibly TRBD1 on 5 matching bases. CDR3 length equals 16 residues. The germline gives CDR1 LNHNV, CDR2 YYDKDF (reference sequence). Deletions cut 8 bases from V and 0 bases from J, with 17 bases between. CDR3 DNA sequence: TGTGCCACCCTTTCATTAGGGGCAGGCTCCTACAATGAGCAGTTCTTC. Its protein product is CATLSLGAGSYNEQFF. The whole variable domain, remainder taken from reference TRBV15 and TRBJ2-1, is DAMVIQNPRYQVTQFGKPVTLSCSQTLNHNVMYWYQQKSSQAPKLLFHYYDKDFNNEADTPDNFQSRRPNTSFCFLDIRSPGLGDTAMYLCATLSLGAGSYNEQFFGPGTRLTVL.

This clonotype was observed a few times. The chain joins TRBV6-5 to TRBJ1-1; D is possibly TRBD1 (6 bases). The V gene lost 6 bases and the J gene lost 0 bases, with 17 bases spanning the gap. The germline V gene has CDR1 MNHEY and CDR2 SVGAGI. The length of the CDR3 is 16 residues. For the CDR3, the DNA is TGTGCCAGCAGCCCCCCACAGGGCTCCATGAACACTGAAGCTTTCTTT. Protein: CASSPPQGSMNTEAFF.

At least ten counts were recorded for this clonotype. The gene calls are TRBV3-1 and TRBJ2-7; 7 bases fit TRBD2. The CDR3 sequence is 15 residues long. The germline V gene encodes CDR1 LGHDT and CDR2 YNNKEL (reference sequence). The junction had 10 bases not matched to a gene; V was cut back by 6 bases and J by 2 bases. Written as DNA, the CDR3 is TGTGCCAGCAGGGCAAGCGGGGCTCCCACCTACGAGCAGTACTTC. Protein: CASRASGAPTYEQYF.

V usage is TRBV5-1 and J usage is TRBJ1-2; D remains unclear. Looked up from germline, CDR1 is SGHRS and CDR2 is YFSETQ. This CDR3 contains 15 residues. V was trimmed by 0 bases and J by 8 bases, leaving 17 bases between them. The chain's CDR3 is CASSLADLSDRGYTF. CDR3 in DNA: TGCGCCAGCAGCTTGGCCGATCTGTCGGATAGGGGCTACACCTTC. The full variable domain, with the rest looked up from reference TRBV5-1 and TRBJ1-2, is KAGVTQTPRYLIKTRGQQVTLSCSPISGHRSVSWYQQTPGQGLQFLFEYFSETQRNKGNFPGRFSGRQFSNSRSEMNVSTLELGDSALYLCASSLADLSDRGYTFGSGTRLTVV.

Concerning this clonotype itself: This could be a read error, since a much larger clone is one nucleotide away. This rearrangement joins TRBV19 to TRBJ2-2, with D possibly TRBD1 on 7 matching bases. CDR1 and CDR2 from the germline V gene are LNHDA and SQIVND (reference sequence). Trimming cost V 3 bases and J 2 bases, with 22 bases left between them. CDR3 length: 19 residues. CDR3 DNA: TGTGCCAGTAGTATCACCCCCGGGGGAAGGGGGCCAAACACCGGGGAGCTGTTTTTT. Translated, it gives CASSITPGGRGPNTGELFF.

This clonotype was recorded many times. The V and J genes are TRBV7-9 and TRBJ2-7; no clear D gene. The CDR3 is made up of 13 amino acids. V was trimmed by 5 bases and J by 4 bases, leaving 12 bases between them. In germline, CDR1 is SEHNR, CDR2 FQNEAQ (reference sequence). CDR3 in DNA: TGTGCCAGCAGCCCCTCGGCCAGTTACGAGCAGTACGTC. It is translated as CASSPSASYEQYV.

This clonotype was detected a few times. This CDR3 is CASSIQGYQYF. As DNA, the CDR3 is TGTGCCAGCAGCATACAGGGCTACCAGTACTTC. The chain couples TRBV12-3 or TRBV12-4 to TRBJ2-5, with D possibly matching TRBD1 (6 bases). V gave up 6 bases and J gave up 10 bases, with 12 bases separating them. CDR3 length: 11 residues.

The sample holds many counts of this clonotype. This rearrangement joins TRBV2 to TRBJ2-5, with D possibly called TRBD1 or TRBD2 (5 bases each). CDR1 is SNHLY and CDR2 is FYNNEI in the germline V gene. This CDR3 is 11 amino acids long. V gave up 5 bases and J gave up 13 bases, with 14 bases separating them. The CDR3: CASSPRDHRYF. Written as DNA, the CDR3 is TGTGCCAGCAGTCCCCGGGACCATCGGTACTTC.

V usage is TRBV5-1 and J usage is TRBJ1-2; 10 bases match TRBD1. J gave up 5 bases and V 5 bases, and 6 bases lay outside the gene matches. Germline V gene data show CDR1 as SGHRS and CDR2 as YFSETQ. The CDR3 runs to 14 residues. The CDR3: CASRSGQGEYGYTF. Here the CDR3 DNA reads TGCGCCAGCAGATCCGGACAGGGGGAATATGGCTACACCTTC.

At least ten counts were recorded for this clonotype. The CDR3: CASSLRGTTEAFF. The CDR3 DNA sequence: TGTGCCAGCAGTCTCCGGGGGACAACTGAAGCTTTCTTT. J is TRBJ1-1 and V is TRBV12-3 or TRBV12-4; weak D call: TRBD1 (6 bases). This CDR3 comprises 13 residues. The ends were cut back, 5 bases at V and 5 bases at J, with 12 bases in the middle.

This clonotype was seen many times. This chain links TRBV2 with TRBJ2-3; unclear D gene. With 1 base removed from V and 2 bases from J, the gap between germline ends came to 7 bases. In germline, CDR1 is SNHLY, CDR2 FYNNEI. There are 14 residues in the CDR3. DNA for the CDR3: TGTGCCAGCAGTGAAGGGCAGAACACAGATACGCAGTATTTT. Encoded protein: CASSEGQNTDTQYF.

This clonotype has at least ten counts. The chain has TRBV6-5 and TRBJ2-3, with D possibly TRBD2 on 5 matching bases. V was clipped by 0 bases and J by 12 bases, with 13 bases between them. The CDR3 totals 13 residues. Germline-derived CDR1 and CDR2 are MNHEY and SVGAGI. CDR3 residues: CASSYSKWEKQYF. Written as DNA, the CDR3 is TGTGCCAGCAGTTACTCGAAGTGGGAGAAACAGTATTTT.

This clonotype was picked up many times. The V gene is TRBV3-1, the J gene TRBJ2-1; 7 nucleotides agree with TRBD1. Germline assignment: CDR1 LGHDT and CDR2 YNNKEL (reference sequence). Germline trimming cut 4 bases from V and 0 bases from J; bases unmatched to any gene: 3. The CDR3 has 15 residues. The CDR3 DNA follows: TGTGCCAGCAGCCCCCGGGACAGCTCCTACAATGAGCAGTTCTTC. This translates into CASSPRDSSYNEQFF.